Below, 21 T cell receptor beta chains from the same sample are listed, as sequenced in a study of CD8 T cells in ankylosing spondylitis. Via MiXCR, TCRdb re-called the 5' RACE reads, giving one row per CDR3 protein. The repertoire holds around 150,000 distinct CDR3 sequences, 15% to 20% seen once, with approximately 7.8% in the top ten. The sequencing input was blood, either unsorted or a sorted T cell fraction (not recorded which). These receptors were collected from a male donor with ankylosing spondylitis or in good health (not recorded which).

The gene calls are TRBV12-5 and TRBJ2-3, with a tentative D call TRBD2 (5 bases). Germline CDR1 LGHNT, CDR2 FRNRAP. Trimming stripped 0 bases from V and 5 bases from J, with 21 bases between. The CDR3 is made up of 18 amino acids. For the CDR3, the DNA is TGTGCTAGTGGTTTGGTACATCCCCGCTTGCCGGAGGAAGATACGCAGTATTTT. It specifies CASGLVHPRLPEEDTQYF.

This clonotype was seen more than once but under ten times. DNA for the CDR3: TGTGCCAGCACAAGCAGGGCTTACTACAATGAGCAGTTCTTC. The encoded protein is CASTSRAYYNEQFF. The chain links TRBV6-1 to TRBJ2-1; D might be TRBD1 (5 bases). Germline loops: CDR1 MNHNS, CDR2 SASEGT. The CDR3 spans 14 residues. V gave up 7 bases and J gave up 3 bases, with 13 bases separating them.

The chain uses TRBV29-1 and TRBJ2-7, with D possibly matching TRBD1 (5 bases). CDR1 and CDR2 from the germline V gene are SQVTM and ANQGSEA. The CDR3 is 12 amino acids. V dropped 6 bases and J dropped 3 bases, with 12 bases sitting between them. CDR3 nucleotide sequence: TGCAGCGTAGGACACACCATCTACGAGCAGTACTTC. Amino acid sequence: CSVGHTIYEQYF.

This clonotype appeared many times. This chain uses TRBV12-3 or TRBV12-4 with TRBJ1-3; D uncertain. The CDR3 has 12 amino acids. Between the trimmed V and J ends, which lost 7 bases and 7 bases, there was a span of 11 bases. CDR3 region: CASTVDLNTIYF. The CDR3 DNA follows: TGTGCCAGCACCGTCGACCTGAACACCATATATTTT.

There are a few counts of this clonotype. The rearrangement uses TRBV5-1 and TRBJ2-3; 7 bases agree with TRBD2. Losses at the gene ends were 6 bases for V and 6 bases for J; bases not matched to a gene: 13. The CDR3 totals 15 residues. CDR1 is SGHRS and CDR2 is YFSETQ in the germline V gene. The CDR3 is CASTSGRAGTDTQYF. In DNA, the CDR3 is TGCGCCAGCACCTCTGGGAGAGCGGGAACGGATACGCAGTATTTT.

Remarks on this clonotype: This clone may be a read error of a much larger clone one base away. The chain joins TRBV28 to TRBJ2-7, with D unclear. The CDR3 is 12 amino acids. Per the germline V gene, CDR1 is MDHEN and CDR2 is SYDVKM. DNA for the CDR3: TGTGCCAACAGTGTCACAATGTACGAGCAGTACTTC. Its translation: CANSVTMYEQYF.

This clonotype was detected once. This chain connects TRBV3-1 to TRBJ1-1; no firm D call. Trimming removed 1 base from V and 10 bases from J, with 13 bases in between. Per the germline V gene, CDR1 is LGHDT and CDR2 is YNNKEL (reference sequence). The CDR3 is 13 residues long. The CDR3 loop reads CASSQVSRGRAFF. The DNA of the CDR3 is TGTGCCAGCAGCCAAGTCTCACGGGGTCGAGCTTTCTTT.

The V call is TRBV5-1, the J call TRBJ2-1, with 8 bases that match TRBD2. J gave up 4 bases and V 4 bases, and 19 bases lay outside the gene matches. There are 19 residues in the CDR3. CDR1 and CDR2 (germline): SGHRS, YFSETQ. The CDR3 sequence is CASSEGLVQSGSPYNEQFF. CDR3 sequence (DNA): TGCGCCAGCAGCGAGGGCCTAGTGCAGAGCGGGAGTCCATACAATGAGCAGTTCTTC.

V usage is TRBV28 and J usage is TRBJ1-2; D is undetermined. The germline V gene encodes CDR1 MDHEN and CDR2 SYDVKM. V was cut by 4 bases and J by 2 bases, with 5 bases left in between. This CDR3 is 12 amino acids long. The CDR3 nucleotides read TGTGCCAGCAGTTGGTACAACTATGGCTACACCTTC. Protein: CASSWYNYGYTF.

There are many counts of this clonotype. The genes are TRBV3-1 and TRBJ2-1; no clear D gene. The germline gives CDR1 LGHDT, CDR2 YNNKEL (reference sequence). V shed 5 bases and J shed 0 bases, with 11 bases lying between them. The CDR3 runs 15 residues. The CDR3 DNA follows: TGTGCCAGCAGCACTGATCCGAGCTCCTACAATGAGCAGTTCTTC. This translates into CASSTDPSSYNEQFF.

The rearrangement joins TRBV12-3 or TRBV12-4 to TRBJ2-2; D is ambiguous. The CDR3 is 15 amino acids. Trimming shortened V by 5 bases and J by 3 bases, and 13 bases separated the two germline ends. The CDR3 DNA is TGTGCCAGCAGTCCGAAGAGTTGGGACACCGGGGAGCTGTTTTTT. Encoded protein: CASSPKSWDTGELFF.

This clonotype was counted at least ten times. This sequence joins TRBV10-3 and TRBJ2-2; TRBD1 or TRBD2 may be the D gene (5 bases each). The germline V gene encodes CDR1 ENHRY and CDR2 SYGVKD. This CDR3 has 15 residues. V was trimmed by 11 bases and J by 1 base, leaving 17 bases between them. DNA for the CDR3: TGTGCCGTTAGATCGGGGACGGAGAACACCGGGGAGCTGTTTTTT. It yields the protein CAVRSGTENTGELFF.

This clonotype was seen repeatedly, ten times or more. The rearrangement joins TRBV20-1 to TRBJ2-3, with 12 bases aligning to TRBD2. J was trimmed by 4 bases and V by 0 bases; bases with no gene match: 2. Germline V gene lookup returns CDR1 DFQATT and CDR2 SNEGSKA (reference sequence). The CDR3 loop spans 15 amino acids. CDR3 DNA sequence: TGCAGTGCTAGAGATACTAGCGGGAGGTCAGATACGCAGTATTTT. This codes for CSARDTSGRSDTQYF.

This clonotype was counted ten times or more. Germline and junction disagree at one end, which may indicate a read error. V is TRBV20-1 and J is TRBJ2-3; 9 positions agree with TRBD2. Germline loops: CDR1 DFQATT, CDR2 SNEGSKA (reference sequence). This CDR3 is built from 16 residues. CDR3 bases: TGCTGTGCTAGAGACGCTAGCGGGACTATGGCAGATACGCAGTATTTT. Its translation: CCARDASGTMADTQYF.

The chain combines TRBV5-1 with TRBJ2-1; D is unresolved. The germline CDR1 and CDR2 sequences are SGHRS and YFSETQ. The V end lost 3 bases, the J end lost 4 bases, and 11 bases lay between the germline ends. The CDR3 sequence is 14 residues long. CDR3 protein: CASSWAYGYNEQFF. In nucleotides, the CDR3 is TGCGCCAGCAGCTGGGCTTACGGATACAATGAGCAGTTCTTC.

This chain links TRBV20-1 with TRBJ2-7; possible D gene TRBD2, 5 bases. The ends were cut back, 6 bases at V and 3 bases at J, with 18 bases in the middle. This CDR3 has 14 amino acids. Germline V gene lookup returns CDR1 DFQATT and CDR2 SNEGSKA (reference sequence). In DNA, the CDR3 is TGCAGTGCCAACTCGGATCCTAGCCTCTACGAGCAGTACTTC. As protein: CSANSDPSLYEQYF.

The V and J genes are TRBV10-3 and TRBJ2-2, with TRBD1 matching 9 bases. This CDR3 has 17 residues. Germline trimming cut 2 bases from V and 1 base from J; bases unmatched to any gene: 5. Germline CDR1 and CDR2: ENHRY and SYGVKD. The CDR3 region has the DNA TGTGCCATCAGTGAGAGATCGGGACAGGGGAACACCGGGGAGCTGTTTTTT. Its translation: CAISERSGQGNTGELFF.

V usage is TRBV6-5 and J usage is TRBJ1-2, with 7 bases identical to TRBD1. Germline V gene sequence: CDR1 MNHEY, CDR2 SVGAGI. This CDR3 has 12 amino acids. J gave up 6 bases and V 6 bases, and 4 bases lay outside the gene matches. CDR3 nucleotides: TGTGCCAGCAGCCCACAGGGGCATGGCTACACCTTC. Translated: CASSPQGHGYTF.

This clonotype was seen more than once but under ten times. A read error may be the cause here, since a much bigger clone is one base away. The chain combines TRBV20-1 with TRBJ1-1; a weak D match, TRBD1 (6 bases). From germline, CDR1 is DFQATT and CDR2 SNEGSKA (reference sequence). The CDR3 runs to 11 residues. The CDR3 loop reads CSAQWGLETFF. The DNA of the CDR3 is TGCAGTGCACAGTGGGGGCTTGAAACTTTCTTT.

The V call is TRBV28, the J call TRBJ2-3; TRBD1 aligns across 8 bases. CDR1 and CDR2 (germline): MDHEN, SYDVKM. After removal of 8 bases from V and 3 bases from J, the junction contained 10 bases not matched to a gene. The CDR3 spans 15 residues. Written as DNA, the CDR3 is TGTGCCAGCGGGCCAGGGGGCGCGGGTACAGATACGCAGTATTTT. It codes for CASGPGGAGTDTQYF.

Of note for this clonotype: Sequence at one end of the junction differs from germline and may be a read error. The CDR3 DNA reads TGCAGCGTCCTACAGGGAGAGATGGTCTTC. Its translation: CSVLQGEMVF. J is TRBJ2-1 and V is TRBV29-1; tentative D call: TRBD1 (6 bases). CDR1 and CDR2 from the germline V gene are SQVTM and ANQGSEA. The CDR3 extends over 10 amino acids.